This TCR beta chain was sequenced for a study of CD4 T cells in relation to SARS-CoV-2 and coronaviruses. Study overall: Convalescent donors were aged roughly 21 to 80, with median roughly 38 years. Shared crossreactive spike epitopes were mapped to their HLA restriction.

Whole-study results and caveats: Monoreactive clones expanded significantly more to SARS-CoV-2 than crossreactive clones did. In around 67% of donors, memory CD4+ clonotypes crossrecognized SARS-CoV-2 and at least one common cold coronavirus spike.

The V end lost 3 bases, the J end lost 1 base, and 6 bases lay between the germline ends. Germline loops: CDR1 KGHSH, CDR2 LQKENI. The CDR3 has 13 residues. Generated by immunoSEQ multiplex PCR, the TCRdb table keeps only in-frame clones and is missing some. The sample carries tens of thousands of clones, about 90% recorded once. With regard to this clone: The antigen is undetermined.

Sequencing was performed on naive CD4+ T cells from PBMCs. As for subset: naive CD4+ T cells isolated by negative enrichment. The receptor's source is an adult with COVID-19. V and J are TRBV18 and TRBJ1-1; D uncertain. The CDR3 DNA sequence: TGTGCCAGCTCACCGACACCGAACACTGAAGCTTTCTTT. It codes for CASSPTPNTEAFF.